The 25 T cell receptor beta chains given below trace back to one sample, sequenced in a study of cytomegalovirus exposure and HLA in healthy donors (dated by TCRdb to about 2017). Libraries were prepared through the immunoSEQ multiplex PCR assay. For the multiplex PCR, a mixture combining 60 forward primers for TCR Vbeta segments and 13 reverse primers for TCR Jbeta segments was used. The clones in this table, taken by TCRdb from immuneACCESS, are in-frame only. Not every clone is retained; where verified, under half of the shortfall comes from an unresolved V gene, and the cause of the rest is unknown. Across this sample there are 96,000 or so clones, with 65% to 80% seen only once. The ten largest clones add up to 2.5% to 3% of the sample. The sequencing input was PBMCs. The source is a female donor in good health and CMV-seropositive.

This clone has only a few counts. The chain has TRBV5-1 and TRBJ2-5; 7 positions match TRBD1. The CDR3 is made up of 15 amino acids. Germline V gene lookup returns CDR1 SGHRS and CDR2 YFSETQ. After removal of 4 bases from V and 1 base from J, the junction contained 7 bases not matched to a gene. CDR3 sequence reads: CASSKGQLSQETQYF. The CDR3, as DNA: TGCGCCAGCAGCAAGGGACAGCTGAGCCAAGAGACCCAGTACTTC. The complete variable domain, with remaining parts taken from reference TRBV5-1 and TRBJ2-5, reads KAGVTQTPRYLIKTRGQQVTLSCSPISGHRSVSWYQQTPGQGLQFLFEYFSETQRNKGNFPGRFSGRQFSNSRSEMNVSTLELGDSALYLCASSKGQLSQETQYFGPGTRLLVL.

This chain connects TRBV5-1 to TRBJ2-2; 7 nucleotides agree with TRBD2. The CDR3 extends over 16 amino acids. V shed 1 base and J 6 bases; nucleotides not matched to a gene: 9. The germline gives CDR1 SGHRS, CDR2 YFSETQ. The CDR3 bases are TGCGCCAGCAGCTTGTCTCGCGGGAGTGGCTCCGGGGAGCTGTTTTTT. It yields the protein CASSLSRGSGSGELFF.

This chain links TRBV6-1 with TRBJ2-7; tentatively, D is TRBD2 (6 bases). Per germline, CDR1 MNHNS and CDR2 SASEGT. The CDR3 contains 14 residues. Trimming cost V 0 bases and J 4 bases, with 10 bases left between them. The CDR3 loop reads CASSEAGTWYEQYF. CDR3 coding DNA: TGTGCCAGCAGTGAAGCTGGGACTTGGTACGAGCAGTACTTC.

This clone appeared a few times. The chain employs TRBV6-1 and TRBJ1-6; D gene uncertain. The CDR3 consists of 16 residues. V lost 0 bases, J lost 6 bases, and 12 bases lay in between. Germline lookup yields CDR1 MNHNS and CDR2 SASEGT. The DNA of the CDR3 is TGTGCCAGCAGTGAAGCGCTTCAGGATTTTAATTCACCCCTCCACTTT. This encodes CASSEALQDFNSPLHF.

The gene calls are TRBV29-1 and TRBJ1-4, with 7 bases fitting TRBD1. CDR3 length: 12 residues. V lost 7 bases to trimming and J lost 8 bases; unmatched junction nucleotides: 7. Germline V gene sequence: CDR1 SQVTM, CDR2 ANQGSEA. CDR3: CSAQGTGEKLFF. Here the CDR3 DNA reads TGCAGCGCACAGGGGACGGGGGAAAAACTGTTTTTT.

The chain links TRBV11-2 to TRBJ2-5, with TRBD1 matching over 7 bases. This CDR3 has 15 amino acids. Germline CDR1 is SGHAT and CDR2 is FQNNGV. With 5 bases clipped from V and 3 bases from J, the junction kept 9 bases outside the gene matches. CDR3 sequence: CASSLGDSPKETQYF. In nucleotides, the CDR3 is TGTGCCAGCAGCCTTGGGGACAGCCCAAAAGAGACCCAGTACTTC. The whole variable domain, remainder taken from reference TRBV11-2 and TRBJ2-5, is EAGVAQSPRYKIIEKRQSVAFWCNPISGHATLYWYQQILGQGPKLLIQFQNNGVVDDSQLPKDRFSAERLKGVDSTLKIQPAKLEDSAVYLCASSLGDSPKETQYFGPGTRLLVL.

V gene TRBV5-4 combines with J gene TRBJ2-7; D gene uncertain. V was shortened by 2 bases and J by 4 bases, with 7 bases between the two germline ends. Germline loops: CDR1 SGHNT, CDR2 YYREEE (reference sequence). There are 12 residues in the CDR3. CDR3 amino acids: CASSFGRYEQYF. The CDR3 DNA sequence: TGTGCCAGCAGCTTCGGTCGTTACGAGCAGTACTTC.

This chain connects TRBV2 to TRBJ2-7, with 7 bases fitting TRBD1. This CDR3 is built from 14 residues. The germline gives CDR1 SNHLY, CDR2 FYNNEI. V trimming: 2 bases; J trimming: 2 bases; junction bases outside the gene matches: 3. DNA of the CDR3: TGTGCCAGCAGTGAACCAGGGGGTCCCTACGAGCAGTACTTC. This codes for CASSEPGGPYEQYF.

The chain carries TRBV4-1 and TRBJ2-7; maybe TRBD2 (6 bases). The V end lost 5 bases, the J end lost 2 bases, and 19 bases lay between the germline ends. CDR3 length equals 16 residues. The germline V gene has CDR1 MGHRA and CDR2 YSYEKL. The CDR3 loop reads CASSRTGTPRTYEQYF. The CDR3 nucleotides are TGCGCCAGCAGCAGAACCGGGACTCCACGGACCTACGAGCAGTACTTC.

The chain couples TRBV29-1 to TRBJ2-1, with 11 positions matching TRBD1. The CDR3 spans 13 residues. CDR1 SQVTM and CDR2 ANQGSEA come from the germline V gene. Losses at the gene ends were 7 bases for V and 8 bases for J; bases not matched to a gene: 7. The DNA of the CDR3 is TGCAGCGCCGGGACAGGGGGGAATTATGAGCAGTTCTTC. Amino acids: CSAGTGGNYEQFF.

The J gene is TRBJ2-5, the V gene TRBV5-1, with 7 bases lining up with TRBD1. The V segment lost 3 bases and the J segment 5 bases; nucleotides outside the gene matches: 7. The CDR3 contains 14 residues. Germline V gene data show CDR1 as SGHRS and CDR2 as YFSETQ. The CDR3 sequence is CASSSQGTRETQYF. CDR3 nucleotides: TGCGCCAGCAGCTCACAGGGGACGCGGGAGACCCAGTACTTC.

The chain links TRBV5-1 to TRBJ2-2, with a tentative D call TRBD1 (6 bases). The CDR3 covers 14 residues. The germline V gene encodes CDR1 SGHRS and CDR2 YFSETQ. Trimming shortened V by 5 bases and J by 2 bases, and 10 bases separated the two germline ends. The CDR3 sequence: CASRGQYNTGELFF. CDR3 nucleotides: TGCGCCAGCAGAGGACAGTACAACACCGGGGAGCTGTTTTTT. The complete variable domain, with remaining parts taken from reference TRBV5-1 and TRBJ2-2, reads KAGVTQTPRYLIKTRGQQVTLSCSPISGHRSVSWYQQTPGQGLQFLFEYFSETQRNKGNFPGRFSGRQFSNSRSEMNVSTLELGDSALYLCASRGQYNTGELFFGEGSRLTVL.

This chain links TRBV19 with TRBJ1-1, with D possibly matching TRBD1 (5 bases). V was pared by 9 bases and J by 4 bases, with 24 bases between. Germline loops: CDR1 LNHDA, CDR2 SQIVND (reference sequence). The CDR3 runs 16 residues. The chain's CDR3 is CASQGGTISKGTEAFF. CDR3 DNA sequence: TGTGCCAGCCAGGGAGGCACCATTTCTAAGGGCACTGAAGCTTTCTTT.

This chain connects TRBV6-1 to TRBJ1-6; TRBD1 aligns across 7 bases. Trimming took 8 bases from V and 9 from J; bases not matched to a gene: 10. CDR1 MNHNS and CDR2 SASEGT come from the germline V gene. This CDR3 has 14 residues. The CDR3 DNA sequence: TGTGCCAGCGGACGGTTACAGGGGATTTCACCCCTCCACTTT. It yields the protein CASGRLQGISPLHF.

The rearrangement uses TRBV6-1 and TRBJ2-2, with no clear D. The CDR3 totals 15 residues. The V end lost 0 bases, the J end lost 2 bases, and 7 bases lay between the germline ends. The V gene's germline CDR1 is MNHNS and CDR2 SASEGT. In DNA form, the CDR3 reads TGTGCCAGCAGTGAAGCAGCCCACAACACCGGGGAGCTGTTTTTT. Its protein product is CASSEAAHNTGELFF.

The J gene is TRBJ2-3, the V gene TRBV4-2, with 9 bases lining up with TRBD2. Germline assignment: CDR1 LGHNA and CDR2 YNFKEQ. V lost 0 bases to trimming and J lost 5 bases; unmatched junction nucleotides: 9. The CDR3 extends over 17 amino acids. CDR3 nucleotides: TGTGCCAGCAGCCAAGATGGTACGGGACTAGCAAGAGATACGCAGTATTTT. This codes for CASSQDGTGLARDTQYF.

There are a few counts of this clone. The gene calls are TRBV2 and TRBJ2-7, with a tentative D call TRBD2 (5 bases). CDR3 size: 15 residues. The germline V and J ends were trimmed by 5 bases and 1 base, with 15 bases remaining between them. Germline CDR1 and CDR2: SNHLY and FYNNEI. CDR3 bases: TGTGCCAGCAGTCCGACTATCCCGGGGTCCTACGAGCAGTACTTC. Its protein is CASSPTIPGSYEQYF.

The gene calls are TRBV2 and TRBJ2-7; 8 nucleotides align to TRBD2. V lost 6 bases to trimming and J lost 3 bases; unmatched junction nucleotides: 7. The germline CDR1 and CDR2 sequences are SNHLY and FYNNEI. The CDR3 runs 14 residues. CDR3 sequence: CASSLERESYEQYF. The CDR3 DNA follows: TGTGCCAGCAGCTTAGAGCGGGAGAGCTACGAGCAGTACTTC.

The chain combines TRBV29-1 with TRBJ2-1; tentative D call: TRBD1 (5 bases). Germline V gene data show CDR1 as SQVTM and CDR2 as ANQGSEA. V dropped 4 bases and J dropped 5 bases, with 12 bases sitting between them. This CDR3 contains 13 residues. The CDR3 sequence is CSVGVGAHNEQFF. CDR3 sequence (DNA): TGCAGCGTTGGAGTAGGGGCCCACAATGAGCAGTTCTTC.

The chain employs TRBV9 and TRBJ2-7; 9 bases fit TRBD2. The CDR3 totals 15 residues. Germline CDR1 and CDR2: SGDLS and YYNGEE. V was pared by 2 bases and J by 4 bases, with 7 bases of the junction left unmatched. The CDR3 sequence is CASSVSGSSRYEQYF. CDR3 in DNA: TGTGCCAGCAGCGTTAGCGGGAGCAGTAGGTACGAGCAGTACTTC.

The V and J genes are TRBV2 and TRBJ2-6; maybe TRBD1 (5 bases). The CDR3 is 17 amino acids. Germline V CDR1 and CDR2: SNHLY, FYNNEI. Trimming stripped 7 bases from V and 0 bases from J, with 16 bases between. The CDR3 sequence is CASTRQTLSSGANVLTF. CDR3 sequence (DNA): TGTGCCAGCACCCGACAGACCCTCAGCTCTGGGGCCAACGTCCTGACTTTC.

The V call is TRBV30, the J call TRBJ1-2, with D tentatively TRBD1 (6 bases). Deletions cut 2 bases from V and 4 bases from J, with 11 bases between. CDR3 length: 13 amino acids. The germline V gene has CDR1 GTSNPN and CDR2 SVGIG (reference sequence). CDR3 loop: CAWSLLQGYGYTF. The DNA for the CDR3 is TGTGCCTGGAGTCTACTACAGGGCTATGGCTACACCTTC.

This sequence joins TRBV28 and TRBJ2-5; 12 nucleotides match TRBD1. The V gene end was trimmed by 3 bases and the J gene end by 5 bases; junction bases not matched to a gene: 7. The germline V gene encodes CDR1 MDHEN and CDR2 SYDVKM. The CDR3 loop spans 16 amino acids. CDR3 bases: TGTGCCAGCAGTTTCCCCGGGACAGGGGGCGCGGAGACCCAGTACTTC. Translated, it gives CASSFPGTGGAETQYF.

This clone appeared once. V is TRBV5-6 and J is TRBJ1-1; a possible D gene is TRBD1 (5 bases). V was clipped by 4 bases and J by 5 bases, with 21 bases between them. The CDR3 consists of 16 residues. Germline V gene data show CDR1 as SGHDT and CDR2 as YYEEEE. The CDR3, as DNA: TGTGCCAGCAGCCGGGAGCAGGGCCGAAGAGGGACTGAAGCTTTCTTT. It translates to CASSREQGRRGTEAFF.

The chain recombines TRBV10-3 with TRBJ2-2; 9 bases are a match to TRBD2. The CDR3 has 15 amino acids. V shed 5 bases, J shed 6 bases, and the junction held 7 bases outside the gene matches. Germline V gives CDR1 ENHRY, CDR2 SYGVKD. The CDR3 region is CAISYGLARAGELFF. In DNA form, the CDR3 reads TGTGCCATCAGTTACGGACTAGCGAGGGCCGGGGAGCTGTTTTTT.